This TCR beta chain was recovered during a study of T cell repertoires in cytomegalovirus infection (dated by TCRdb to 2018 to 2020). Regarding the complete study: Because public TCR beta signatures pointed to carriage of CMV infection together with the matching HLA type, the HLA type of each donor mattered for the analysis. Summary of the overall study and its limitations: The ex vivo response was dominated by HLA-C-restricted CMV-specific TCR beta clonotypes, which also provided the single most frequent clonotype in two of eight donors. In both this cohort and an independent roughly 350-donor cohort, the cumulative frequency of public TCR beta family members distinguished carriers of CMV infection plus the relevant HLA type.

V is trimmed back by 5 bases and J by 3 bases, and the junction contains 11 bases that no gene match accounts for. As encoded in the germline V gene, CDR1 is SGHTA while CDR2 is FQGNSA. The CDR3 has 17 amino acids, counting the end cysteine and phenylalanine. Just the 51-base CDR3 DNA is kept, in frame starting at base 1. At least ten counts were recorded for this clonotype. It has no known antigen specificity. The input lacks base qualities; no much larger clone sits a single base away. For sequencing, an Illumina HiSeq 1500 was employed. In-frame beta chains were kept once TCRdb had trimmed the public reads at Q25 with fastp and called clones with MiXCR. Duplicate CDR3 protein sequences are folded into a single record with the most common DNA and genes. Here the sample has roughly 68,000 distinct CDR3 sequences; 20% to 25% occur a single time. Roughly 80% of the sample comes from the top ten.

The sample comprised PBMCs, sequenced either directly or after in vitro stimulation (not recorded which). The chain couples TRBV7-2 to TRBJ2-3, and 10 junctional nucleotides match TRBD1. This TCR derives from a human donor in good health (CMV status not recorded). Some clones in this sample may be carry-over from other donors' samples. The nucleotide sequence is given as TGTGCCAGCAGCCTACCATTGGGGACAGGGGTTACAGATACGCAGTATTTT. Its protein reads: CASSLPLGTGVTDTQYF.